The 17 T cell receptor beta chains presented below share a single source sample, sequenced in a study of Graves' ophthalmopathy and Graves' hyperthyroidism. RNA served as the template for amplifying TCR beta CDR3 regions. An opening RT-PCR round employed HTBI primers and preceded a second-round multiplex PCR. Via MiXCR, TCRdb re-called the multiplex PCR reads, giving one row per CDR3 protein. The sample has about 410,000 distinct CDR3 sequences; 15% to 20% are singletons. The sequenced material came from peripheral blood. Receptor source: a woman between 18 and 30 years old with Graves' ophthalmopathy.

This clonotype occurred many times. V and J are TRBV25-1 and TRBJ2-7; 8 bases line up with TRBD1. The CDR3 totals 14 residues. V dropped 3 bases and J dropped 3; count of bases not matched to a gene: 4. The V gene's germline CDR1 is MGHDK and CDR2 SYGVNS. The CDR3 reads CASSEWDRIYEQYF. In DNA, the CDR3 is TGTGCCAGCAGTGAGTGGGACAGGATCTACGAGCAGTACTTC.

This clonotype was counted at least ten times. The chain is built from TRBV6-1 and TRBJ1-5; a possible D gene is TRBD1 (5 bases). V dropped 6 bases and J dropped 4 bases, with 16 bases sitting between them. This CDR3 has 15 residues. Germline CDR1 is MNHNS and CDR2 is SASEGT. CDR3 sequence reads: CASSSGRGRNQPQHF. The CDR3 DNA reads as TGTGCCAGCAGCTCCGGGAGGGGCAGAAATCAGCCCCAGCATTTT.

This clonotype appeared many times. The V gene is TRBV7-2, the J gene TRBJ2-5, with 15 bases matching TRBD2. This CDR3 spans 16 amino acids. Germline loops: CDR1 SGHTA, CDR2 FQGNSA. J gave up 4 bases and V 5 bases, and 5 bases lay outside the gene matches. Here the CDR3 reads CASSVTGLAGGETQYF. CDR3 DNA sequence: TGTGCCAGCAGCGTAACGGGACTAGCGGGGGGAGAGACCCAGTACTTC.

This clonotype has at least ten counts. V and J are TRBV6-6 and TRBJ2-7; 7 bases fit TRBD1. This CDR3 is built from 14 residues. Trimming cost V 8 bases and J 3 bases; bases outside gene matches: 10. The germline V gene encodes CDR1 MNHNY and CDR2 SVGAGI (reference sequence). The CDR3 reads CASESRDRGYEQYF. In DNA form, the CDR3 reads TGTGCCAGCGAGAGCCGGGACAGAGGCTACGAGCAGTACTTC.

This clonotype has at least ten counts. The CDR3 DNA reads TGTGCCAGCAGGCGGACTAGCGGCGAGCAGTACTTC. This gives the protein CASRRTSGEQYF. The rearrangement links TRBV28 to TRBJ2-7, with TRBD2 identical over 10 bases. The CDR3 covers 12 residues. Germline lookup yields CDR1 MDHEN and CDR2 SYDVKM. V lost 6 bases, J lost 6 bases, and 2 bases stayed unmatched.

The chain employs TRBV7-3 and TRBJ2-2; 10 positions agree with TRBD1. Per germline, CDR1 SGHTA and CDR2 FQGTGA. After removal of 5 bases from V and 1 base from J, the junction contained 4 bases not matched to a gene. The CDR3 runs to 16 residues. The CDR3 protein is CASSHRTGGNTGELFF. In nucleotides, the CDR3 is TGTGCCAGCAGCCACCGGACAGGGGGGAACACCGGGGAGCTGTTTTTT. The full variable domain, rest sourced from reference TRBV7-3 and TRBJ2-2, is GAGVSQTPSNKVTEKGKYVELRCDPISGHTALYWYRQSLGQGPEFLIYFQGTGAADDSGLPNDRFFAVRPEGSVSTLKIQRTERGDSAVYLCASSHRTGGNTGELFFGEGSRLTVL.

The chain has TRBV7-8 and TRBJ2-5; D remains unclear. Germline loops: CDR1 SGHVS, CDR2 FQNEAQ. This CDR3 has 13 amino acids. V lost 5 bases and J 2 bases, leaving 9 bases between the germline ends. CDR3 loop: CASSVWGQETQYF. The CDR3 DNA reads as TGTGCCAGCAGCGTATGGGGTCAAGAGACCCAGTACTTC.

The rearrangement uses TRBV15 and TRBJ1-2; D is possibly TRBD1 (6 bases). The V and J ends lost 5 bases and 7 bases respectively, with 29 bases between them. Germline CDR1 is LNHNV and CDR2 is YYDKDF (reference sequence). This CDR3 has 18 amino acids. The CDR3: CATSPPPGKAAGVRGYTF. For the CDR3, the DNA is TGTGCCACCAGCCCACCGCCCGGGAAAGCCGCAGGGGTACGTGGCTACACCTTC.

This clonotype was counted many times. V usage is TRBV6-5 and J usage is TRBJ1-5, with unresolved D. CDR3 length: 17 residues. Germline loops: CDR1 MNHEY, CDR2 SVGAGI. V was pared by 2 bases and J by 3 bases, with 17 bases between. As DNA, the CDR3 is TGTGCCAGCAGTTACGGGGAGAGGCGCCCGAACAATCAGCCCCAGCATTTT. Translation: CASSYGERRPNNQPQHF.

The table lists this clonotype with many counts. This chain joins TRBV11-2 and TRBJ2-7; D is uncertain. V dropped 5 bases and J dropped 0 bases, with 5 bases sitting between them. Germline V gene sequence: CDR1 SGHAT, CDR2 FQNNGV. The CDR3 contains 12 residues. CDR3 in amino acids: CASSASSYEQYF. The CDR3 DNA reads as TGTGCCAGCAGCGCAAGCTCCTACGAGCAGTACTTC.

This clonotype was counted many times. V is TRBV29-1 and J is TRBJ1-3; D is uncertain. The germline V and J ends were trimmed by 4 bases and 0 bases, with 10 bases remaining between them. Germline V lookup: CDR1 SQVTM, CDR2 ANQGSEA. The CDR3 runs to 14 residues. The CDR3 is CSVGLGNSGNTIYF. CDR3 in DNA: TGCAGCGTTGGATTGGGGAACTCTGGAAACACCATATATTTT.

The genes are TRBV6-5 and TRBJ1-5; D not resolved. The CDR3 runs 16 residues. Germline V gene lookup returns CDR1 MNHEY and CDR2 SVGAGI. V shed 4 bases and J shed 0 bases, with 13 bases lying between them. The CDR3 DNA is TGTGCCAGCAGTTCAATCGGGATAAATAGCAATCAGCCCCAGCATTTT. Encoded protein: CASSSIGINSNQPQHF.

This clonotype appeared many times. The J gene is TRBJ1-1, the V gene TRBV12-3 or TRBV12-4; TRBD1 is a possible D gene (5 bases). Trimming took 3 bases from V and 1 from J, leaving 18 bases between them. CDR3 length equals 17 residues. The CDR3 DNA reads as TGTGCCAGCAGTTTTAATATTGCGGACACGGGGAACACTGAAGCTTTCTTT. Translating it yields CASSFNIADTGNTEAFF.

This clonotype was seen repeatedly, ten times or more. J is TRBJ2-7 and V is TRBV6-2 or TRBV6-3; 10 positions agree with TRBD2. There are 15 residues in the CDR3. The germline CDR1 and CDR2 sequences are MNHEY and SVGEGT. The V segment lost 7 bases and the J segment 0 bases; nucleotides outside the gene matches: 6. As DNA, the CDR3 is TGTGCCAGCAACGGGCTAGCGGGAGTCTCCTACGAGCAGTACTTC. Translated: CASNGLAGVSYEQYF.

Ten or more counts support this clonotype. V and J are TRBV6-2 or TRBV6-3 and TRBJ1-2, with no clear D. With 0 bases removed from V and 0 bases from J, the gap between germline ends came to 11 bases. The CDR3 is 16 residues long. CDR1 is MNHEY and CDR2 is SVGEGT in the germline V gene. The CDR3 DNA is TGTGCCAGCAGTTACTCGATCCATCCGACTAACTATGGCTACACCTTC. Encoded protein: CASSYSIHPTNYGYTF.

V usage is TRBV30 and J usage is TRBJ1-6, with no clear D. From germline, CDR1 is GTSNPN and CDR2 SVGIG (reference sequence). The CDR3 has 12 amino acids. Trimming pared 0 bases from V and 3 bases from J, leaving 0 bases between. CDR3: CAWSVYNSPLHF. The CDR3 DNA is TGTGCCTGGAGTGTCTATAATTCACCCCTCCACTTT.

There are many counts of this clonotype. The chain has TRBV6-5 and TRBJ2-6; D possibly matches TRBD1 or TRBD2 (6 bases each). From germline, CDR1 is MNHEY and CDR2 SVGAGI. The CDR3 covers 15 residues. Trimming stripped 11 bases from V and 3 bases from J, with 17 bases between. CDR3 region: CAATEGGLGANVLTF. In DNA form, the CDR3 reads TGTGCCGCCACCGAGGGGGGTCTTGGGGCCAACGTCCTGACTTTC.